This T cell receptor (beta chain) was documented in a study of siplizumab effects on memory and regulatory T cells. Per individual sample, 85,000 to 100,000 TCR templates were assayed. Here immunoSEQ multiplex PCR was the method, and the copy in TCRdb shows in-frame clones only, minus some. The sample records approximately 65,000 clones, roughly 78% being singletons. Broader study findings: Proliferating CD4+ or CD8+ clones, roughly 80-97% of them, lacked an assignable naive or memory phenotype. Siplizumab produced a significant drop in alloreactive sequences attributable to unstimulated CD4+ memory cells. To unstimulated subsets, only a minor fraction of alloreactive clones could be mapped.

Germline V CDR1 and CDR2: ENHRY, SYGVKD. The CDR3 is 14 amino acids. V lost 5 bases and J 0 bases, leaving 10 bases between the germline ends. Remarks on this clone: Its antigen is unknown.

The sequence was obtained from a human donor in good health. Sequenced sample: memory CD4+ T cells sorted from blood. V is TRBV10-3 and J is TRBJ1-2, with D perhaps TRBD1 (5 bases). The CDR3 loop reads CAISSTVANYGYTF. For the CDR3, the DNA is TGTGCCATCAGTTCGACAGTAGCTAACTATGGCTACACCTTC.